This T cell receptor (beta chain) was retrieved from a study of T cell changes during pregnancy in multiple sclerosis. This clone was detected only once. The method was immunoSEQ multiplex PCR; TCRdb's version includes in-frame clones alone and lacks a portion of them. The table shows about 100,000 clones, with around 92% occurring only once. Trimming took 0 bases from V and 4 from J, leaving 18 bases between them. Looked up from germline, CDR1 is SNHLY and CDR2 is FYNNEI. CDR3 length: 17 residues. The specimen comprised peripheral blood, sampled after pregnancy. This chain links TRBV2 with TRBJ1-2; perhaps TRBD1 as D (5 bases). The receptor was isolated from a female donor with multiple sclerosis, enrolled in a pregnancy study. CDR3 nucleotides: TGTGCCAGCAGTGAAGCGCGGCAACGGGGGTTCGCCTATGGCTACACCTTC. Translation: CASSEARQRGFAYGYTF.